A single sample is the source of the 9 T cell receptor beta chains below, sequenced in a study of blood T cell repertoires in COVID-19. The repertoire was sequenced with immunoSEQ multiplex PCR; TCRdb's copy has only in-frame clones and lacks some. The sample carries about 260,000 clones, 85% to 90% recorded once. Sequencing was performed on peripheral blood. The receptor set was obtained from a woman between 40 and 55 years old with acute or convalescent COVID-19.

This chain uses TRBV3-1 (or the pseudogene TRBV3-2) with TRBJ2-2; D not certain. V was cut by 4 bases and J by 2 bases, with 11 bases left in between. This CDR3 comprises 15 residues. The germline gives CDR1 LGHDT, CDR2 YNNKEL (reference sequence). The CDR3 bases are TGTGCCAGCAGCCCATTTGCAGGTAACACCGGGGAGCTGTTTTTT. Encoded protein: CASSPFAGNTGELFF.

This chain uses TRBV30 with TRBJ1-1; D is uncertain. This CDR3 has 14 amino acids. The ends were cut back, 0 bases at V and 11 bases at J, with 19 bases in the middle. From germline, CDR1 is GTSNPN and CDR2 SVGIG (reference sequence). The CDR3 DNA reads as TGTGCCTGGAGTGTCGGTACAGCCCGGCCGGGGGCTTTCTTT. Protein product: CAWSVGTARPGAFF.

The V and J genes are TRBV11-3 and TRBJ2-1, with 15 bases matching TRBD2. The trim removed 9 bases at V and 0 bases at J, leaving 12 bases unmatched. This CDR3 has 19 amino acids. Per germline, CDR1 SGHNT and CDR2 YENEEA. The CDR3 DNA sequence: TGTGCCAGACGCCTTCGGACTAGCGGGGGGGCCTGCTCCTACAATGAGCAGTTCTTC. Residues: CARRLRTSGGACSYNEQFF.

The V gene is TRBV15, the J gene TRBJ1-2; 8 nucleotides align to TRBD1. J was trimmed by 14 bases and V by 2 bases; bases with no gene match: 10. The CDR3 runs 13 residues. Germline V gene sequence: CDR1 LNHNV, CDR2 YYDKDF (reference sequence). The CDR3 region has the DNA TGTGCCACCAGCAGAAACAGGGGGGGAGTCAGGACCTTC. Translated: CATSRNRGGVRTF.

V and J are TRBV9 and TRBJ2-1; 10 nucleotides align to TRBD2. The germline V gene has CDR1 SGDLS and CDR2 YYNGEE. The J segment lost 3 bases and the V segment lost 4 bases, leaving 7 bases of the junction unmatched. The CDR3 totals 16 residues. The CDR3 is CASSPRTSGIYNEQFF. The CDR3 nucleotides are TGTGCCAGCAGCCCACGGACTAGCGGTATCTACAATGAGCAGTTCTTC. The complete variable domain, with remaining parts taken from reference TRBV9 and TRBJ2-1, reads DSGVTQTPKHLITATGQRVTLRCSPRSGDLSVYWYQQSLDQGLQFLIQYYNGEERAKGNILERFSAQQFPDLHSELNLSSLELGDSALYFCASSPRTSGIYNEQFFGPGTRLTVL.

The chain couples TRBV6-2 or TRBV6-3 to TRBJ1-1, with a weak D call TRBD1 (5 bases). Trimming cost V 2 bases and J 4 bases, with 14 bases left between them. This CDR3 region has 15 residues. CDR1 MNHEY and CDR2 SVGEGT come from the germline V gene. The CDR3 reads CASSYAIGVGTEAFF. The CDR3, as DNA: TGTGCCAGCAGTTACGCAATAGGGGTGGGCACTGAAGCTTTCTTT.

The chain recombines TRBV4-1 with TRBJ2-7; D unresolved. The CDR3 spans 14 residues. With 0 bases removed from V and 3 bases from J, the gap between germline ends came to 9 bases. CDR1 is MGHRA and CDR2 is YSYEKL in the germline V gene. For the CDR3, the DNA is TGCGCCAGCAGCCAAGATCTAACCCTCTACGAGCAGTACGTC. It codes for CASSQDLTLYEQYV.

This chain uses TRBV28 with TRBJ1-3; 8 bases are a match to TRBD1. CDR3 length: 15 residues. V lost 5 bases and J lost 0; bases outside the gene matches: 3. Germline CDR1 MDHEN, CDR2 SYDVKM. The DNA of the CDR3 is TGTGCCAGCAGTGGACAGGGAAACTCTGGAAACACCATATATTTT. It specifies CASSGQGNSGNTIYF.

The DNA for the CDR3 is TGTGCCAGCAGCTTGCACAGGGGAGGCGGGGAGCTGTTTTTT. It translates to CASSLHRGGGELFF. The J gene is TRBJ2-2, the V gene TRBV11-3; TRBD1 might be the D (7 bases). The CDR3 has 14 residues. V gave up 3 bases and J gave up 7 bases, with 12 bases separating them. CDR1 and CDR2 from the germline V gene are SGHNT and YENEEA. Full variable domain (missing parts from reference TRBV11-3 and TRBJ2-2): EAGVVQSPRYKIIEKKQPVAFWCNPISGHNTLYWYLQNLGQGPELLIRYENEEAVDDSQLPKDRFSAERLKGVDSTLKIQPAELGDSAVYLCASSLHRGGGELFFGEGSRLTVL.